This TCR beta chain stems from a study of blood T cell repertoires in COVID-19. Looking at the study overall: Collection of acute and convalescent COVID-19 samples took place in the United States, Italy and Spain. Sources were T cells, B-cell-depleted T cells, or PBMCs; the material itself was cDNA or gDNA.

In the source study's methods: Amplification from reference gene primers served as the basis for estimated nucleated cell counts. Here immunoSEQ multiplex PCR was the method, and the copy in TCRdb shows in-frame clones only, minus some. The V and J calls and the clone size are those of that table, but D and trimming were determined from the DNA. This sample has around 100,000 clones, with 86% found just once. Germline values: CDR1 DFQATT, CDR2 SNEGSKA (reference sequence). This CDR3 spans 15 amino acids. Trimming left V 3 bases short and J 2 bases short, with 16 bases between. The TCR sequence derives from a man in his forties with acute or convalescent COVID-19. The V and J genes are TRBV20-1 and TRBJ2-5, with a weak D call TRBD2 (6 bases). Sequenced: peripheral blood. The CDR3 DNA reads TGCAGTGCTAGTCCGCGGGGAGCTAGACAAGAGACCCAGTACTTC. Protein product: CSASPRGARQETQYF.